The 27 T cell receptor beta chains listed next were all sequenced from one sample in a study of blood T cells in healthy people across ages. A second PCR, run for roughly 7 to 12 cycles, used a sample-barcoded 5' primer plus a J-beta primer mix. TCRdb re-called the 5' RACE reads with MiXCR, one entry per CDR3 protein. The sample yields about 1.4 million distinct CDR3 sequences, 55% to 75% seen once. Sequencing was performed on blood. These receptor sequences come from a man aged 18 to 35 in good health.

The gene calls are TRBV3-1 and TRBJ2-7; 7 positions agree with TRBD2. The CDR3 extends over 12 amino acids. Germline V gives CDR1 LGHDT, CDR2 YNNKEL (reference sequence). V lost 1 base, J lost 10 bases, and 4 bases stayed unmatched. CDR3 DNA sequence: TGTGCCAGCAGCCAAGGGGAGGGGATTCAGTACTTC. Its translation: CASSQGEGIQYF.

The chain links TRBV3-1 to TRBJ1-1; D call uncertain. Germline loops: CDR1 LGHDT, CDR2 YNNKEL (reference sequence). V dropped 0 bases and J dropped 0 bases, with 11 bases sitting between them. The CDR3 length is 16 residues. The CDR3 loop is CASSQESMVLNTEAFF. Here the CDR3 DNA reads TGTGCCAGCAGCCAAGAGAGCATGGTGTTGAACACTGAAGCTTTCTTT.

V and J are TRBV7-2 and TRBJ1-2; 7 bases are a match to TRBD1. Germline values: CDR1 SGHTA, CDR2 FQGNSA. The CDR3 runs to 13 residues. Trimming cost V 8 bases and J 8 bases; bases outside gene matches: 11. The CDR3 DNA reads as TGTGCCAGCCACCGGAAGGGGGCACGAGGCTACACCTTC. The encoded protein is CASHRKGARGYTF.

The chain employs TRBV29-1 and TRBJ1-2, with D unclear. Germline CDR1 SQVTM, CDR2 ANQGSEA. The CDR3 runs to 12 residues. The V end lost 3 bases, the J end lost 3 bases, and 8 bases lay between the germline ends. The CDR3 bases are TGCAGCGTTGACGGCCCTTACTATGGCTACACCTTC. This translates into CSVDGPYYGYTF.

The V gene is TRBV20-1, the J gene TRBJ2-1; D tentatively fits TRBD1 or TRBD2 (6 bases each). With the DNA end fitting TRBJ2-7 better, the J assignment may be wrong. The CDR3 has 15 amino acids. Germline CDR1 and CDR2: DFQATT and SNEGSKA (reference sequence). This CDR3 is CSAREGGTNYNEQYF. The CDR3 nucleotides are TGCAGTGCTAGAGAAGGGGGGACGAACTACAATGAGCAGTACTTC.

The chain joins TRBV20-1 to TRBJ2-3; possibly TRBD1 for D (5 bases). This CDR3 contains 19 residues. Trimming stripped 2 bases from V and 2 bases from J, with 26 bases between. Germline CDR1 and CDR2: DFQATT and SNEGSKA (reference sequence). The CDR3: CSARPYRPLRAPYTDTQYF. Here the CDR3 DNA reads TGCAGTGCTAGACCTTATCGCCCCCTCAGGGCCCCCTACACAGATACGCAGTATTTT.

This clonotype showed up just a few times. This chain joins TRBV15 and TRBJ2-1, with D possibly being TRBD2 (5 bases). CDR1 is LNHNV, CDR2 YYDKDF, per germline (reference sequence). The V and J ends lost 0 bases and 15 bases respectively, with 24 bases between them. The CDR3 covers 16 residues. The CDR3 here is CATSRDPRTAGDLLFF. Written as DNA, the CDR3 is TGTGCCACCAGCAGAGATCCTCGGACGGCGGGTGACCTGTTGTTCTTC.

CDR3 coding DNA: TGTGCCAGCAGCAAGGGACCAAAAGGCTATGGCTACACCTTC. Amino acid sequence: CASSKGPKGYGYTF. The chain uses TRBV27 and TRBJ1-2; the D gene is possibly TRBD1 (5 bases). Trimming removed 6 bases from V and 4 bases from J, with 15 bases in between. Germline V gives CDR1 MNHEY, CDR2 SMNVEV (reference sequence). The CDR3 contains 14 residues.

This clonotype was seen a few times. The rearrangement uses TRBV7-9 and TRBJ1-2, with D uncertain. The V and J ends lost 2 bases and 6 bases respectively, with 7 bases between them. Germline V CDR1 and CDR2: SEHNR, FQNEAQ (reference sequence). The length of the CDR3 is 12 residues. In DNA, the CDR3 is TGTGCCAGCAGCTTATACGGCGATGGCTACACCTTC. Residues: CASSLYGDGYTF.

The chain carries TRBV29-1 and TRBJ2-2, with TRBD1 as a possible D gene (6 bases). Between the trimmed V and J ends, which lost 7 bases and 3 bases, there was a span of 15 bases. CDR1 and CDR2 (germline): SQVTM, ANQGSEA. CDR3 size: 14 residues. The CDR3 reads CSALTDSYTGELFF. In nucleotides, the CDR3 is TGCAGCGCACTCACGGACAGCTACACCGGGGAGCTGTTTTTT.

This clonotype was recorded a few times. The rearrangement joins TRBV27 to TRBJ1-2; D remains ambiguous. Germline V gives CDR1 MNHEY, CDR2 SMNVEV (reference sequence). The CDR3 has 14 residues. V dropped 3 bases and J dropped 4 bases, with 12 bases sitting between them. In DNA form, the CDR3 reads TGTGCCAGCAGTTTTCGGACCGGAAGCTATGGCTACACCTTC. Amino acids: CASSFRTGSYGYTF.

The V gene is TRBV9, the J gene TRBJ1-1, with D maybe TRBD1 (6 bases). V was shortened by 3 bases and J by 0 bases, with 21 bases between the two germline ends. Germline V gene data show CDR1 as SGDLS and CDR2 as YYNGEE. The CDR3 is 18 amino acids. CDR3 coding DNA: TGTGCCAGCAGCGCCGAGAAGTCGGTCGGGGGCATGAACACTGAAGCTTTCTTT. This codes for CASSAEKSVGGMNTEAFF.

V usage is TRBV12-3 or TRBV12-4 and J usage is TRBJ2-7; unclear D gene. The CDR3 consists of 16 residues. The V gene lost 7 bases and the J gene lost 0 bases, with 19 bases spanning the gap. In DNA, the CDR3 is TGTGCCAGCACCCGTTCTTACGCGACAACCTCCTACGAGCAGTACTTC. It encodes CASTRSYATTSYEQYF.

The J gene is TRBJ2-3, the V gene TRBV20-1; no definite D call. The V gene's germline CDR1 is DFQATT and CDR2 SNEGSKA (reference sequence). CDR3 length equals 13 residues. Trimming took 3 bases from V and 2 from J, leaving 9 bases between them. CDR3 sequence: CSASHGNTDTQYF. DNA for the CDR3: TGCAGTGCTAGTCACGGAAACACAGATACGCAGTATTTT.

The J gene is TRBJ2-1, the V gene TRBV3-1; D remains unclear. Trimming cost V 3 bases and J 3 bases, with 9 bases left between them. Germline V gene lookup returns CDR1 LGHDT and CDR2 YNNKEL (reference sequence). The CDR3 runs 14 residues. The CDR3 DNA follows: TGTGCCAGCAGCCAGCCCCAAGGCTACAATGAGCAGTTCTTC. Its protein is CASSQPQGYNEQFF.

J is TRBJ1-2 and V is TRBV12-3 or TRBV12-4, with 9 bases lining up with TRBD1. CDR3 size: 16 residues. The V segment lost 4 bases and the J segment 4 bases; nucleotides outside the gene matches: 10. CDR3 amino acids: CASSSRTGDIPYGYTF. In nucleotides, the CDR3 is TGTGCCAGCAGTTCCCGGACAGGGGATATCCCCTATGGCTACACCTTC.

The CDR3 protein is CSATLGPYEQYF. For the CDR3, the DNA is TGCAGTGCCACCTTAGGTCCATACGAGCAGTACTTC. The chain uses TRBV20-1 and TRBJ2-4; D is uncertain. The J call could be wrong; TRBJ2-7 is a better fit for the DNA end. Germline lookup yields CDR1 DFQATT and CDR2 SNEGSKA (reference sequence). CDR3 length equals 12 residues.

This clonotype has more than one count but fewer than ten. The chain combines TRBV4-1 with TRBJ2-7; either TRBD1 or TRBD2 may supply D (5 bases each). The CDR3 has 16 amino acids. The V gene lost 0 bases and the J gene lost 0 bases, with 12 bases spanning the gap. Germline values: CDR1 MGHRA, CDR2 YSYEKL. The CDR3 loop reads CASSQEPGPYSYEQYF. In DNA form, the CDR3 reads TGCGCCAGCAGCCAAGAACCGGGACCCTACTCCTACGAGCAGTACTTC.

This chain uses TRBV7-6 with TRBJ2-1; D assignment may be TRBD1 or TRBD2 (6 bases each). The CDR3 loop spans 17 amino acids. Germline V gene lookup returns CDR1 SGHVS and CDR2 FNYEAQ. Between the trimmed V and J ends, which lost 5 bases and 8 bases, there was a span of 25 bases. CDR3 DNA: TGTGCCAGCAGCCCCCCACGGACAGCACCGGGGGTCGATGAGCAGTTCTTC. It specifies CASSPPRTAPGVDEQFF. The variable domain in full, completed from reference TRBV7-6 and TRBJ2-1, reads GAGVSQSPRYKVTKRGQDVALRCDPISGHVSLYWYRQALGQGPEFLTYFNYEAQQDKSGLPNDRFSAERPEGSISTLTIQRTEQRDSAMYRCASSPPRTAPGVDEQFFGPGTRLTVL.

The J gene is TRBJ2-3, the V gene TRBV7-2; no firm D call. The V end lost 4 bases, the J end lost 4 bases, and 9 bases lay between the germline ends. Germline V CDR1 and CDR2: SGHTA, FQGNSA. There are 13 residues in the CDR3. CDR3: CASSSSSPDTQYF. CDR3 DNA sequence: TGTGCCAGCAGCTCCTCTTCCCCAGATACGCAGTATTTT.

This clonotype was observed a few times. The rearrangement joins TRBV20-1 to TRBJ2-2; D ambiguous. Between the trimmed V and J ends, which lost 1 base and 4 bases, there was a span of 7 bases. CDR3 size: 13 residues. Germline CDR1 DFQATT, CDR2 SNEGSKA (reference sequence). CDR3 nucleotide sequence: TGCAGTGCTAGAGGCCAGCCCACCGGGGAGCTGTTTTTT. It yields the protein CSARGQPTGELFF.

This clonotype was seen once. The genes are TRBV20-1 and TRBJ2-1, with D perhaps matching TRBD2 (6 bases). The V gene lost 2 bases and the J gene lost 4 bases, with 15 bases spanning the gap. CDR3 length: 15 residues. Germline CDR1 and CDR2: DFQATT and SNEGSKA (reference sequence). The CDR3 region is CSARLRRGSYNEQFF. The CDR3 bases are TGCAGTGCTAGACTAAGGAGGGGCTCTTACAATGAGCAGTTCTTC.

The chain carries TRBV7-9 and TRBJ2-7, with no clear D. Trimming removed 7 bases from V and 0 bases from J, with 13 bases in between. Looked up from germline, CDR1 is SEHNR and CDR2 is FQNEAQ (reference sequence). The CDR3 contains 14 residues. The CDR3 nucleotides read TGTGCCAGCACGGTATCGAGGAGCTCCTACGAGCAGTACTTC. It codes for CASTVSRSSYEQYF.

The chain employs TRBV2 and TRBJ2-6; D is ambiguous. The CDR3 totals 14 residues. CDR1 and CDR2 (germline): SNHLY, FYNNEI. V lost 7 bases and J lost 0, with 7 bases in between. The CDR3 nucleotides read TGTGCCAGCAAGGCCGACTCTGGGGCCAACGTCCTGACTTTC. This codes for CASKADSGANVLTF.

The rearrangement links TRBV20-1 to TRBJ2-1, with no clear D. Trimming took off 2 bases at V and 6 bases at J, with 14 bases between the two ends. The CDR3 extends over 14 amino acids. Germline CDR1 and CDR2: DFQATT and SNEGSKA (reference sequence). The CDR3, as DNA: TGCAGTGCTAGAAATCGGTTGGCGCTCAATGAGCAGTTCTTC. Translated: CSARNRLALNEQFF.

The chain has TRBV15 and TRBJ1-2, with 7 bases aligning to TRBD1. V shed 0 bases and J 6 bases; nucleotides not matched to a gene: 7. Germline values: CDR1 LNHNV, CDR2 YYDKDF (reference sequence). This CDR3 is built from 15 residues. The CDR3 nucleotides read TGTGCCACCAGCAGAGATGATAGGACAGGTGATGGCTACACCTTC. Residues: CATSRDDRTGDGYTF.

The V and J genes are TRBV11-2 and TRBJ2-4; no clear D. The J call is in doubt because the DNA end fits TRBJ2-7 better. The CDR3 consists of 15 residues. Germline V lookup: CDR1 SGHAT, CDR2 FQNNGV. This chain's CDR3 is CASSLENRGYYEQYF. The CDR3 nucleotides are TGTGCCAGCAGCTTAGAGAACCGAGGATACTACGAGCAGTACTTC.